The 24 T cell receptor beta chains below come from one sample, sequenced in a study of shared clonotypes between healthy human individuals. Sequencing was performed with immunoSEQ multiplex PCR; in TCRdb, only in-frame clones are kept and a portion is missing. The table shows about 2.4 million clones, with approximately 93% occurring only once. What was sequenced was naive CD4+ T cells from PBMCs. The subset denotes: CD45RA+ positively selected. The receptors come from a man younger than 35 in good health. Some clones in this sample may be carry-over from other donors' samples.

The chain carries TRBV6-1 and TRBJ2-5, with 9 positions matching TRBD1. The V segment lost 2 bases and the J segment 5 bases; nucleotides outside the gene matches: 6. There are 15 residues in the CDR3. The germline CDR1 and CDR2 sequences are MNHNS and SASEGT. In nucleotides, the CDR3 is TGTGCCAGCAGTGAACCGGGACAGGGTTATGAGACCCAGTACTTC. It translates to CASSEPGQGYETQYF.

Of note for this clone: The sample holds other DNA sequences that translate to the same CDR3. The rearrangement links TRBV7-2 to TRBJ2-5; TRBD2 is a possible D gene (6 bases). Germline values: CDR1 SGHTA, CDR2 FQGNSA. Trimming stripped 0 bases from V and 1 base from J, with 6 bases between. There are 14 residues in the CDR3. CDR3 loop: CASSLASGQETQYF. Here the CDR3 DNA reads TGTGCCAGCAGCTTAGCTAGCGGCCAAGAGACCCAGTACTTC.

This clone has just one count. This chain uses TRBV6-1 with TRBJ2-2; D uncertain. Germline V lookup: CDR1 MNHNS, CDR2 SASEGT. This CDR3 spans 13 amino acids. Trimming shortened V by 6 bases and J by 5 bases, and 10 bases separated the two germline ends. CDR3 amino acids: CASRPFATGELFF. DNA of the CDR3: TGTGCCAGCAGACCATTCGCGACCGGGGAGCTGTTTTTT.

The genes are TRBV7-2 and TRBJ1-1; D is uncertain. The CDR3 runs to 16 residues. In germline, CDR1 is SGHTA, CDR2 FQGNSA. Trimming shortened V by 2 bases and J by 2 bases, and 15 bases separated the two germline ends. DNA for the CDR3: TGTGCCAGCAGCTTACTCGGCACCATGGCTAACACTGAAGCTTTCTTT. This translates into CASSLLGTMANTEAFF.

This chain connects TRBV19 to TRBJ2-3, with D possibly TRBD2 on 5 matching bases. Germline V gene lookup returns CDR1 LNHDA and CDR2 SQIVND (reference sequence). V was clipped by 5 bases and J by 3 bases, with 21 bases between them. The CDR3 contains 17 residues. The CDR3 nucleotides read TGTGCCAGTAGTCCGCGTCCGTGGGAGAGGAGAACAGATACGCAGTATTTT. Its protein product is CASSPRPWERRTDTQYF.

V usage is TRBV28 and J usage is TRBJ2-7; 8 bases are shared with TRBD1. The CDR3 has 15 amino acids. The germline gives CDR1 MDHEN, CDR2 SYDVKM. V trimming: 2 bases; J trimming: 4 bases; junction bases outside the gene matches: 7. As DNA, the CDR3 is TGTGCCAGCAGTTTACCGGGACAGGCCGTGTACGAGCAGTACTTC. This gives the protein CASSLPGQAVYEQYF.

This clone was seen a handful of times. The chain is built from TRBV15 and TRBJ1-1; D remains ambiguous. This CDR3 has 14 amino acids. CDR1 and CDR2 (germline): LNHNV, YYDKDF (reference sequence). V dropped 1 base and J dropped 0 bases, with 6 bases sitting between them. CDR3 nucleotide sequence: TGTGCCACCAGCAGAGCGGCGGTGAACACTGAAGCTTTCTTT. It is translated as CATSRAAVNTEAFF.

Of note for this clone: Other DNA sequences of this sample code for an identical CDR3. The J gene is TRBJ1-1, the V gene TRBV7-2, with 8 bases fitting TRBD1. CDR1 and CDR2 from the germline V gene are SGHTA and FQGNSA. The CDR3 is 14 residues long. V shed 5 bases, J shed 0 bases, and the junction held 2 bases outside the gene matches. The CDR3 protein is CASSLQGVNTEAFF. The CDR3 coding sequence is TGTGCCAGCAGCCTACAGGGGGTGAACACTGAAGCTTTCTTT.

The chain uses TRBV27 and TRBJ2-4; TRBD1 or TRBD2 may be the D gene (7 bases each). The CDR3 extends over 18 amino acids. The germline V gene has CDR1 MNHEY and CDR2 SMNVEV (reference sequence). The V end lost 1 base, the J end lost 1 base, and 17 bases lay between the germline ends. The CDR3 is CASSLLAGQGVAKNIQYF. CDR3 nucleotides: TGTGCCAGCAGTTTATTAGCGGGCCAGGGGGTGGCCAAAAACATTCAGTACTTC.

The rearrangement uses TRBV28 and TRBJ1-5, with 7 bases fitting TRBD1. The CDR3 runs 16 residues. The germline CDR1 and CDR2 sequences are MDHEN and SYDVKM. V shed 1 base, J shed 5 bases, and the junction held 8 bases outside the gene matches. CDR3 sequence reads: CASSLSRQGLDQPQHF. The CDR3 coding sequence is TGTGCCAGCAGTTTATCGCGACAGGGTTTGGATCAGCCCCAGCATTTT.

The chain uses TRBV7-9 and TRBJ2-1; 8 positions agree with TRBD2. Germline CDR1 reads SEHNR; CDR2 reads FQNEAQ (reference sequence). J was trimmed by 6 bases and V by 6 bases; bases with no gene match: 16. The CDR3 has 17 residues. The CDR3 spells CASRSERGGRIFNEQFF. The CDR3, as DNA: TGTGCCAGCAGAAGTGAGCGGGGCGGGAGGATCTTCAATGAGCAGTTCTTC.

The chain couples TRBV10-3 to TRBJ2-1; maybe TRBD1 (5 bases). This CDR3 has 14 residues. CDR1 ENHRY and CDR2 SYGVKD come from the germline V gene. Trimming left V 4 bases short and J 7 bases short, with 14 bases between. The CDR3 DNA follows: TGTGCCATCAGTGCCCAGGGTAGGGTGAATGAGCAGTTCTTC. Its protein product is CAISAQGRVNEQFF.

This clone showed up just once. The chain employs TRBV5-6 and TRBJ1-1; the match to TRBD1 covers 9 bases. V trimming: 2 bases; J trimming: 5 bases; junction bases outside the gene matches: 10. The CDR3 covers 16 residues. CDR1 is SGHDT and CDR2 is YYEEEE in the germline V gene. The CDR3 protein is CASSLGPQGATTEAFF. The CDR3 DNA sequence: TGTGCCAGCAGCTTAGGCCCACAGGGGGCGACGACTGAAGCTTTCTTT.

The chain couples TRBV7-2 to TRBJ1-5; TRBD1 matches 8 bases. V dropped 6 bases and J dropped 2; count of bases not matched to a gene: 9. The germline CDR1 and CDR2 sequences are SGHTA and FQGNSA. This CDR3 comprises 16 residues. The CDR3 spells CASSAQGARGNQPQHF. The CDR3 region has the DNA TGTGCCAGCAGTGCGCAGGGGGCGCGCGGCAATCAGCCCCAGCATTTT.

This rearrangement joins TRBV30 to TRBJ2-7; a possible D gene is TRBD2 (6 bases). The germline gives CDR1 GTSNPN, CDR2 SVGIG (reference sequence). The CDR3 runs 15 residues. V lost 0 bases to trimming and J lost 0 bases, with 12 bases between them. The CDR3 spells CAWSVASALSYEQYF. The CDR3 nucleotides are TGTGCCTGGAGTGTGGCTAGCGCCCTCTCCTACGAGCAGTACTTC.

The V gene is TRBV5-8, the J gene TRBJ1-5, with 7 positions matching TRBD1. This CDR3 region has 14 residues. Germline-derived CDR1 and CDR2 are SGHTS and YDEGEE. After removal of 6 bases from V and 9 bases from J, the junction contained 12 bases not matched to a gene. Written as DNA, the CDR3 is TGTGCCAGCATTCAGGGGGACCCTTCGGGGCCCCAGCATTTT. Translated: CASIQGDPSGPQHF.

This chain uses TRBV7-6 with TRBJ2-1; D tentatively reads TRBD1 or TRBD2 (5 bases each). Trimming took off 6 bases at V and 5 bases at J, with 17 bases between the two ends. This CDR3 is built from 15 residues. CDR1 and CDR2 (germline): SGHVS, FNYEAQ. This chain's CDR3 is CASRSSRDRNNEQFF. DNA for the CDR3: TGTGCCAGCAGATCCAGCCGGGACCGTAACAATGAGCAGTTCTTC.

The CDR3: CASSPSSNTQYF. In DNA form, the CDR3 reads TGTGCCAGCAGCCCTTCTTCAAATACGCAGTATTTT. The rearrangement links TRBV7-9 to TRBJ2-3; D is unclear. CDR1 is SEHNR and CDR2 is FQNEAQ in the germline V gene (reference sequence). Trimming pared 5 bases from V and 7 bases from J, leaving 10 bases between. The CDR3 runs to 12 residues.

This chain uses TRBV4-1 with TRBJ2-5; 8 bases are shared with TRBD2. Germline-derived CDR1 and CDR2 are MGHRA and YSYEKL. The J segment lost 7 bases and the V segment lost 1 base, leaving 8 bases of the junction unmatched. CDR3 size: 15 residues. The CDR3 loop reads CASSQGIGRDGTQYF. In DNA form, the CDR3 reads TGCGCCAGCAGCCAAGGTATCGGGAGGGACGGGACCCAGTACTTC.

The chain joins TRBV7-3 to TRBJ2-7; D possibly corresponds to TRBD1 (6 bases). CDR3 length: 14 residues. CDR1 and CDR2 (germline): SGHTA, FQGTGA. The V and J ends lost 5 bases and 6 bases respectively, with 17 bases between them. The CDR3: CASSLQQGSGEQYF. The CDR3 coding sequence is TGTGCCAGCAGCCTCCAACAGGGTTCGGGCGAGCAGTACTTC.

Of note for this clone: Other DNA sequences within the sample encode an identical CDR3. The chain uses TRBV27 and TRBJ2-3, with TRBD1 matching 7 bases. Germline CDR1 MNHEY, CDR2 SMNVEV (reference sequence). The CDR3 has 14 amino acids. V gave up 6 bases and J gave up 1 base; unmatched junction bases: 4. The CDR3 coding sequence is TGTGCCAGCAGCTCCCAGGGGGGCACAGATACGCAGTATTTT. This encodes CASSSQGGTDTQYF.

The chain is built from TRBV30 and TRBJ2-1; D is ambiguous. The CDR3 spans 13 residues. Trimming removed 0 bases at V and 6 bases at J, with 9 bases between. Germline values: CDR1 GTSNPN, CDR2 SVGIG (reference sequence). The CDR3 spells CAWSVLLRNEQFF. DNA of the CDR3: TGTGCCTGGAGTGTACTTCTGCGCAATGAGCAGTTCTTC. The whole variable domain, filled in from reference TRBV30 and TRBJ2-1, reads SQTIHQWPATLVQPVGSPLSLECTVEGTSNPNLYWYRQAAGRGLQLLFYSVGIGQISSEVPQNLSASRPQDRQFILSSKKLLLSDSGFYLCAWSVLLRNEQFFGPGTRLTVL.

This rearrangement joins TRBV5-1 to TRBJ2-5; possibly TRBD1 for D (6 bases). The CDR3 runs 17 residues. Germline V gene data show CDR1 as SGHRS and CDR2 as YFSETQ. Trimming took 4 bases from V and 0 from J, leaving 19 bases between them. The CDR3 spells CASSATQGWGYQETQYF. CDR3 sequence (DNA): TGCGCCAGCAGCGCAACTCAGGGGTGGGGGTACCAAGAGACCCAGTACTTC.

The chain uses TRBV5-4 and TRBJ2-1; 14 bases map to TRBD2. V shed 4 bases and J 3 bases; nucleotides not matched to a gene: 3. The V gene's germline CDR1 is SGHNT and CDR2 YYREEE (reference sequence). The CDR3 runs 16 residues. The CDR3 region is CASSKGTSGSYNEQFF. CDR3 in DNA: TGTGCCAGCAGCAAAGGGACTAGCGGGAGCTACAATGAGCAGTTCTTC.